The sequence of this T cell receptor beta chain was determined in a study of blood T cells in healthy people across ages. In regard to this clonotype: Its matching antigen is unknown.

Study conclusions and caveats: Researchers report that TCR beta diversity correlated strongly with naive T cell percentage. Whereas aged donors had fewer naive CD4+ cells, long-lived donors had more of them and higher diversity.

Germline values: CDR1 DFQATT, CDR2 SNEGSKA (reference sequence). The CDR3 is 14 amino acids. J was trimmed by 3 bases and V by 4 bases; bases with no gene match: 4. Primed by a sample-barcoded 5' primer and a J-beta primer mix, a second PCR proceeded for 7 to 11 cycles. TCRdb fed the 5' RACE reads into MiXCR, producing one record per CDR3 protein. The sample has roughly 830,000 distinct CDR3 sequences; around 62% are singletons. The receptor's source is a man younger than 45 in good health. Input material: blood. The chain couples TRBV20-1 to TRBJ1-4, with TRBD1 identical over 8 bases. CDR3 nucleotide sequence: TGCAGTGCTATCCAGGGGGCACCTAATGAAAAACTGTTTTTT. It yields the protein CSAIQGAPNEKLFF.